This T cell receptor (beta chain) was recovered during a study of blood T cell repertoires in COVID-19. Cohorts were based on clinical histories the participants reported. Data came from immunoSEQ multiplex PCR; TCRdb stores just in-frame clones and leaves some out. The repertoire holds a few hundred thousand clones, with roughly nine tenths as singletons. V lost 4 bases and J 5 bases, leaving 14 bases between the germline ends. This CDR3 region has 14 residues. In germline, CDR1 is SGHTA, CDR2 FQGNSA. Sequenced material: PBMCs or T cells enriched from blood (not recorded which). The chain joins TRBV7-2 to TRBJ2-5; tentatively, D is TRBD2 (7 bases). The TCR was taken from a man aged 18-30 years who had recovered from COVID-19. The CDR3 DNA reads TGTGCCAGCAGCTCCGGGGGGCATTGGGAGACCCAGTACTTC. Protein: CASSSGGHWETQYF.